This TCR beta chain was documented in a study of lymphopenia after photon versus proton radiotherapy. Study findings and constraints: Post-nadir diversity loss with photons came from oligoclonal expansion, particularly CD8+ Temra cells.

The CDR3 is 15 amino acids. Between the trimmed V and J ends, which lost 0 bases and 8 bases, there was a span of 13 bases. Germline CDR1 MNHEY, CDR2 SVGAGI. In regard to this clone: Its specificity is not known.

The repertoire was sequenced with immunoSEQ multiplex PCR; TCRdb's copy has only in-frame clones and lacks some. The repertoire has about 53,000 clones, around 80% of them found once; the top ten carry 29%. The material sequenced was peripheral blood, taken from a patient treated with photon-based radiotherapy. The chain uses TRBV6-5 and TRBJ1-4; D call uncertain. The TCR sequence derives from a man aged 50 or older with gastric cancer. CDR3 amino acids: CASSYSGPREEKLFF. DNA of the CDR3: TGTGCCAGCAGTTACTCCGGCCCTCGGGAGGAAAAACTGTTTTTT.